This TCR beta chain emerged from a study of cytomegalovirus exposure and HLA in healthy donors. General study results and limits: Later analysis found that TCR beta chains associated with HLA were more clonally expanded than other, equally common chains. Rare sequences made up most TCRs, while some public TCRs were found in many donors. Cytomegalovirus status was reportedly diagnosed by the classifier with high sensitivity and specificity.

Healthy individuals who donated bone marrow served as the donors. The germline CDR1 and CDR2 sequences are SQVTM and ANQGSEA. The CDR3 covers 13 residues. V shed 6 bases and J shed 3 bases, with 12 bases lying between them. The sample holds a few counts of this clone. Its antigen is not known. Primers: 60 Vbeta forward and 13 Jbeta reverse. The repertoire was sequenced with immunoSEQ multiplex PCR; TCRdb's copy has only in-frame clones and lacks some. The profile shows 100,000 to 150,000 clones, about 72% of them singletons. V usage is TRBV29-1 and J usage is TRBJ2-1; possible D gene TRBD2, 5 bases. Sequencing used PBMCs. The TCR was taken from a man between 50 and 59 years old in good health and CMV-seropositive. CDR3 in amino acids: CSVSDSFYNEQFF. As DNA, the CDR3 is TGCAGCGTATCGGACTCGTTCTACAATGAGCAGTTCTTC.